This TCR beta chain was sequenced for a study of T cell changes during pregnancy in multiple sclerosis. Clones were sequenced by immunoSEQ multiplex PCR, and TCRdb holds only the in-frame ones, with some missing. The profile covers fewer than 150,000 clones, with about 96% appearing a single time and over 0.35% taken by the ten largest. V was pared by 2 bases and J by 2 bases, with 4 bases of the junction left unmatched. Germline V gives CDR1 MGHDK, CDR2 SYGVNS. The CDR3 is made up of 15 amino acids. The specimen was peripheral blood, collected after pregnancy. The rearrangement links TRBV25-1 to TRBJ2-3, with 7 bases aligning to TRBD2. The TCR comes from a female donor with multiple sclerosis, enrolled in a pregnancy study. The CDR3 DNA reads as TGTGCCAGCAGTGAACGGGGGGTACCCACAGATACGCAGTATTTT. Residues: CASSERGVPTDTQYF.